The entry that follows covers one T cell receptor (beta chain) sequence. This record belongs to a study of OX40 agonist ivuxolimab in advanced cancers. Trimming removed 5 bases from V and 3 bases from J; junction bases left unmatched: 3. The CDR3 has 14 residues. The germline V gene encodes CDR1 MNHEY and CDR2 SVGAGI. Profiling relied on immunoSEQ multiplex PCR, and the TCRdb table lists in-frame clones only, not all of them. This sample carries 150,000 to 170,000 clones, under 95% of them seen once, and the ten largest clones take around 0.33%. The V gene is TRBV6-5, the J gene TRBJ2-3; TRBD2 matches at 9 bases. The sequence came from an adult with an advanced solid tumor such as melanoma, head and neck, liver or kidney cancer. Sequenced here: CD4+ or CD8+ T cells sorted from blood, sampled in a trial of the OX40 agonist ivuxolimab. The CDR3 coding sequence is TGTGCCAGCAGTCCCGCGGGGGGGACAGATACGCAGTATTTT. Its protein product is CASSPAGGTDTQYF.